A selection of T cell receptor beta chains follows, all from one sample in a study of radiation and T cells in renal cell carcinoma. Method: immunoSEQ multiplex PCR; TCRdb's copy keeps in-frame clones and lacks some. The repertoire holds some 120,000 clones, with approximately 78% as singletons. The input for sequencing was blood, taken from a patient whose treatment included radiotherapy and nephrectomy. These receptors all come from a woman in her sixties or seventies with renal cell carcinoma. CDR3s include the opening cysteine and the closing phenylalanine or tryptophan. The D gene is left open where the match is weak. Only part of the rows carry a size: once, few, many, or a class if the clone is expanded.

TRBV30	TRBJ2-3	-	-	TGTGCCTGGAGTGTACCAAGCACAGATACGCAGTATTTT	CAWSVPSTDTQYF
TRBV19	TRBJ2-2	-	-	TGTGCCAGCATTAGGGCCGGGGAGCTGTTTTTT	CASIRAGELFF
TRBV11-2	TRBJ2-5	few	-	TGTGCCAGCAGCCTATCCACCGCCAGTGGCTGGGAGACCCAGTACTTC	CASSLSTASGWETQYF
TRBV10-2	TRBJ2-7	-	-	TGCGCCAGCAGTGGGGGTCCCGCGGGGTCCTACGAGCAGTACTTC	CASSGGPAGSYEQYF
TRBV28	TRBJ2-5	-	-	TGTGCCAGCAGTTCTCCAGGGAAAGAGACCCAGTACTTC	CASSSPGKETQYF
TRBV2	TRBJ1-5	-	-	TGTGCCAGCAGTGTAGAGGGGAATCAGCCCCAGCATTTT	CASSVEGNQPQHF
TRBV28	TRBJ1-2	-	-	TGTGCCAGCAGTAGTAACCCCAACAGAGGTGGCTACACCTTC	CASSSNPNRGGYTF
TRBV5-1	TRBJ1-4	once	-	TGCGCCAGCAGCTCCACCGGGACAACTAATGAAAAACTGTTTTTT	CASSSTGTTNEKLFF
TRBV11-3	TRBJ2-1	-	-	TGTGCCAGCAGCCCCGGACCCCGCGAGCAGTTCTTC	CASSPGPREQFF
TRBV5-4	TRBJ1-1	few	-	TGTGCCAGCAGATCCGCAGTGAACACTGAAGCTTTCTTT	CASRSAVNTEAFF
TRBV13	TRBJ2-3	-	TRBD2	TGTGCCAGCAGCTTAGGGGGGCTAGCGGGGACAGATACGCAGTATTTT	CASSLGGLAGTDTQYF
TRBV4-1	TRBJ1-1	-	-	TGCGCCAGCAGCCAAGAGCAGTCCCGGGGGAGAGGTATGAGCACTGAAGCTTTCTTT	CASSQEQSRGRGMSTEAFF
TRBV27	TRBJ1-3	-	-	TGTGCCAGCAGTGGGGGCGCCCGCTCTGGAAACACCATATATTTT	CASSGGARSGNTIYF